This T cell receptor beta chain was sequenced for a study of T-cell reconstitution after alpha-beta-depleted transplantation in children. The CDR3 extends over 14 amino acids. Germline V gives CDR1 SGHDN, CDR2 FVKESK. The V end was cut by 1 base, the J end by 4 bases, with 9 bases between. Construction of the TCRbeta library involved unique molecular identifiers. TCRdb re-derived calls from the PCR reads in MiXCR, one entry per CDR3 protein. The sample includes some 520,000 distinct CDR3 sequences, 32% of them seen just once. Sample: PBMCs from the stem cell graft donor, taken from the stem cell graft. The TCR comes from a human donor who donated a stem cell graft to a child with aplastic anemia. The chain links TRBV14 to TRBJ2-3, with D perhaps matching TRBD1 or TRBD2 (5 bases each). The CDR3 spells CASSQGGNADTQYF. Written as DNA, the CDR3 is TGTGCCAGCAGCCAAGGGGGGAACGCAGATACGCAGTATTTT.